Following are 31 T cell receptor beta chains from one sample sequenced in a study of T cell responses to AZD1222 COVID-19 vaccine. Using immunoSEQ multiplex PCR, the repertoire was profiled, and TCRdb retains in-frame clones only, with some absent. The table lists about 100,000 clones, roughly 91% of them singletons. This sample comprised peripheral blood, obtained on day 0 of AZD1222 vaccination. The receptors come from an adult in good health.

The J gene is TRBJ1-6, the V gene TRBV14; 10 nucleotides agree with TRBD1. CDR1 SGHDN and CDR2 FVKESK come from the germline V gene. J was trimmed by 2 bases and V by 4 bases; bases with no gene match: 2. The CDR3 length is 16 residues. The DNA of the CDR3 is TGTGCCAGCAGCCTCGGACAGGGGGCCTATAATTCACCCCTCCACTTT. The encoded protein is CASSLGQGAYNSPLHF.

The J gene is TRBJ1-1, the V gene TRBV4-2, with unresolved D. This CDR3 spans 17 amino acids. The germline CDR1 and CDR2 sequences are LGHNA and YNFKEQ. The V end was cut by 0 bases, the J end by 0 bases, with 14 bases between. The CDR3 sequence: CASSQDQDLFMNTEAFF. CDR3 nucleotide sequence: TGTGCCAGCAGCCAAGACCAGGACCTCTTTATGAACACTGAAGCTTTCTTT.

The V and J genes are TRBV11-3 and TRBJ2-3; no definite D call. Germline V lookup: CDR1 SGHNT, CDR2 YENEEA. The CDR3 sequence is 13 residues long. The germline V and J ends were trimmed by 6 bases and 2 bases, with 9 bases remaining between them. CDR3 in DNA: TGTGCCAGCAGAGCACCGAACACAGATACGCAGTATTTT. Translation gives CASRAPNTDTQYF.

This chain connects TRBV15 to TRBJ1-5; tentatively, D is TRBD1 (5 bases). V lost 3 bases to trimming and J lost 4 bases, with 13 bases between them. CDR3 length: 15 amino acids. Germline CDR1 LNHNV, CDR2 YYDKDF (reference sequence). The CDR3 nucleotides are TGTGCCACCAGCAGGGAGGGACGGGGAAATCAGCCCCAGCATTTT. It is translated as CATSREGRGNQPQHF.

This sequence joins TRBV5-8 and TRBJ2-1; unclear D gene. The length of the CDR3 is 16 residues. Trimming took off 2 bases at V and 4 bases at J, with 16 bases between the two ends. CDR1 is SGHTS, CDR2 YDEGEE, per germline. CDR3 in DNA: TGTGCCAGCAGCTTTTATATAGGGTCAGGTTACAATGAGCAGTTCTTC. Protein sequence: CASSFYIGSGYNEQFF.

The rearrangement links TRBV11-2 to TRBJ2-7, with 8 bases that match TRBD1. Germline CDR1 SGHAT, CDR2 FQNNGV. With 5 bases clipped from V and 6 bases from J, the junction kept 6 bases outside the gene matches. This CDR3 region has 13 residues. The CDR3 region is CASSPSRGLEQYF. The CDR3 nucleotides are TGTGCCAGCAGCCCAAGCAGGGGGCTCGAGCAGTACTTC.

The chain employs TRBV6-1 and TRBJ1-3; D unresolved. This CDR3 contains 15 residues. The V gene's germline CDR1 is MNHNS and CDR2 SASEGT. Trimming cost V 0 bases and J 2 bases, with 8 bases left between them. CDR3 region: CASSEALGAGNTIYF. The CDR3 nucleotides read TGTGCCAGCAGTGAAGCGCTTGGGGCTGGAAACACCATATATTTT.

The V and J genes are TRBV9 and TRBJ2-2; maybe TRBD1 (5 bases). The CDR3 extends over 16 amino acids. Trimming left V 4 bases short and J 0 bases short, with 13 bases between. The V gene's germline CDR1 is SGDLS and CDR2 YYNGEE. CDR3: CASSSPGSPNTGELFF. DNA of the CDR3: TGTGCCAGCAGCAGCCCAGGGTCCCCGAACACCGGGGAGCTGTTTTTT. The full variable domain, its missing parts supplied by reference TRBV9 and TRBJ2-2, is DSGVTQTPKHLITATGQRVTLRCSPRSGDLSVYWYQQSLDQGLQFLIQYYNGEERAKGNILERFSAQQFPDLHSELNLSSLELGDSALYFCASSSPGSPNTGELFFGEGSRLTVL.

This chain joins TRBV5-5 and TRBJ1-5; tentatively, D is TRBD1 (6 bases). The germline gives CDR1 SGHKS, CDR2 YYEKEE (reference sequence). The CDR3 sequence is 16 residues long. V lost 4 bases to trimming and J lost 3 bases, with 17 bases between them. As DNA, the CDR3 is TGTGCCAGCAGCCCGATGTCGGGACACTTCAATCAGCCCCAGCATTTT. Protein product: CASSPMSGHFNQPQHF.

The chain joins TRBV19 to TRBJ2-3; D could derive from TRBD1 or TRBD2 (5 bases each). The V end was cut by 1 base, the J end by 5 bases, with 10 bases between. The CDR3 runs to 14 residues. The germline CDR1 and CDR2 sequences are LNHDA and SQIVND (reference sequence). In nucleotides, the CDR3 is TGTGCCAGTAGTATAGGAGGGGCGAGAGATACGCAGTATTTT. As protein: CASSIGGARDTQYF.

The CDR3 loop is CSVVSRARNGYTF. The CDR3 region has the DNA TGCAGCGTTGTTTCCAGGGCCCGAAATGGCTACACCTTC. The chain carries TRBV29-1 and TRBJ1-2, with a tentative D call TRBD1 (5 bases). Trimming left V 4 bases short and J 6 bases short, with 15 bases between. CDR3 length equals 13 residues. Per germline, CDR1 SQVTM and CDR2 ANQGSEA.

CDR3 bases: TGTGCCAGCAGCTCGAGGGGACTCGGCGAGCAGTACTTC. This codes for CASSSRGLGEQYF. The chain combines TRBV7-9 with TRBJ2-7; maybe TRBD2 (6 bases). The germline V gene has CDR1 SEHNR and CDR2 FQNEAQ (reference sequence). Trimming removed 4 bases at V and 6 bases at J, with 13 bases between. The CDR3 has 13 residues.

The chain recombines TRBV30 with TRBJ2-7; D not certain. Trimming shortened V by 1 base and J by 2 bases, and 6 bases separated the two germline ends. Looked up from germline, CDR1 is GTSNPN and CDR2 is SVGIG (reference sequence). The CDR3 has 12 residues. The CDR3 loop reads CAWSAGTYEQYF. The CDR3 coding sequence is TGTGCCTGGAGTGCTGGGACCTACGAGCAGTACTTC.

This chain joins TRBV25-1 and TRBJ1-4; tentative D call: TRBD1 (6 bases). Looked up from germline, CDR1 is MGHDK and CDR2 is SYGVNS. The length of the CDR3 is 14 residues. The V and J ends lost 2 bases and 7 bases respectively, with 11 bases between them. The CDR3, as DNA: TGTGCCAGCAGTGAAAACAGGGTAGCTGAAAAACTGTTTTTT. Protein product: CASSENRVAEKLFF.

The gene calls are TRBV5-1 and TRBJ1-6, with D tentatively TRBD1 (5 bases). Looked up from germline, CDR1 is SGHRS and CDR2 is YFSETQ. The V end was cut by 1 base, the J end by 9 bases, with 14 bases between. The CDR3 totals 15 residues. Here the CDR3 DNA reads TGCGCCAGCAGCTTGTTGGGACGTGTGCCTTCACCCCTCCACTTT. It codes for CASSLLGRVPSPLHF.

The genes are TRBV11-2 and TRBJ2-2; maybe TRBD1 (5 bases). CDR3 size: 14 residues. V was pared by 1 base and J by 6 bases, with 9 bases between. Germline CDR1 SGHAT, CDR2 FQNNGV. The CDR3 protein is CASSLVQGPGELFF. The CDR3 DNA reads as TGTGCCAGCAGCTTAGTTCAGGGCCCCGGGGAGCTGTTTTTT.

The V and J genes are TRBV28 and TRBJ1-2, with D unclear. The CDR3 is made up of 12 amino acids. CDR1 is MDHEN and CDR2 is SYDVKM in the germline V gene. The germline V and J ends were trimmed by 3 bases and 2 bases, with 4 bases remaining between them. This chain's CDR3 is CASSLFNYGYTF. For the CDR3, the DNA is TGTGCCAGCAGTTTGTTCAACTATGGCTACACCTTC.

The V and J genes are TRBV6-5 and TRBJ1-1; D remains ambiguous. The CDR3 extends over 13 amino acids. In germline, CDR1 is MNHEY, CDR2 SVGAGI. DNA of the CDR3: TGTGCGGGATCGCCCGGGAGAGACACTGAAGCTTTCTTT. This gives the protein CAGSPGRDTEAFF.

The chain joins TRBV27 to TRBJ2-3; 7 nucleotides align to TRBD2. The CDR3 has 15 amino acids. V lost 2 bases to trimming and J lost 0 bases; unmatched junction nucleotides: 2. Germline loops: CDR1 MNHEY, CDR2 SMNVEV (reference sequence). CDR3 amino acids: CASSLLAVSTDTQYF. The CDR3 region has the DNA TGTGCCAGCAGTTTACTAGCGGTTAGCACAGATACGCAGTATTTT.

The chain couples TRBV6-5 to TRBJ2-6; D ambiguous. The V end lost 6 bases, the J end lost 0 bases, and 9 bases lay between the germline ends. Germline V lookup: CDR1 MNHEY, CDR2 SVGAGI. This CDR3 has 15 amino acids. CDR3 in DNA: TGTGCCAGCAGAACTCGGCGCTCTGGGGCCAACGTCCTGACTTTC. Its translation is CASRTRRSGANVLTF.

The chain combines TRBV29-1 with TRBJ1-4, with TRBD1 matching over 7 bases. CDR3 length equals 13 residues. In germline, CDR1 is SQVTM, CDR2 ANQGSEA. J was trimmed by 8 bases and V by 7 bases; bases with no gene match: 10. The CDR3 is CSAEKGAEEKLFF. CDR3 nucleotides: TGCAGCGCCGAAAAGGGGGCAGAAGAAAAACTGTTTTTT.

The chain recombines TRBV18 with TRBJ2-2, with D tentatively TRBD2 (6 bases). This CDR3 is built from 15 residues. Germline V gives CDR1 KGHSH, CDR2 LQKENI. V dropped 4 bases and J dropped 2 bases, with 11 bases sitting between them. The CDR3 here is CASSRDSINTGELFF. CDR3 DNA sequence: TGTGCCAGCTCACGGGACTCGATAAACACCGGGGAGCTGTTTTTT.

The chain links TRBV6-5 to TRBJ2-5, with a possible D match to TRBD2 (7 bases). The CDR3 has 13 residues. Germline lookup yields CDR1 MNHEY and CDR2 SVGAGI. Trimming removed 8 bases from V and 8 bases from J, with 18 bases in between. The CDR3 sequence is CASPGEGTQTQYF. The CDR3 DNA is TGTGCCAGCCCAGGGGAGGGGACCCAAACCCAGTACTTC.

This chain connects TRBV19 to TRBJ2-1; 16 bases line up with TRBD2. CDR3 length: 16 amino acids. The V gene end was trimmed by 3 bases and the J gene end by 9 bases; junction bases not matched to a gene: 5. CDR1 is LNHDA, CDR2 SQIVND, per germline (reference sequence). The CDR3: CASSITGTSGGAEQFF. The CDR3 nucleotides read TGTGCCAGTAGTATTACTGGGACTAGCGGGGGGGCTGAGCAGTTCTTC.

The CDR3 bases are TGTGCCAGCAGCTTGGCTCTGTCCGGGACAGGGATTTTTTCACCCCTCCACTTT. Translation gives CASSLALSGTGIFSPLHF. The rearrangement links TRBV5-4 to TRBJ1-6, with 9 nucleotides matching TRBD1. J was trimmed by 9 bases and V by 0 bases; bases with no gene match: 13. The CDR3 consists of 18 residues. Germline V gene data show CDR1 as SGHNT and CDR2 as YYREEE (reference sequence).

This clone was detected once. The genes are TRBV29-1 and TRBJ1-1; 7 bases line up with TRBD1. The germline gives CDR1 SQVTM, CDR2 ANQGSEA. The CDR3 has 13 amino acids. The V segment lost 8 bases and the J segment 7 bases; nucleotides outside the gene matches: 13. The CDR3 loop is CSFDRDPRGEAFF. DNA for the CDR3: TGCAGCTTCGACAGGGATCCTCGGGGTGAAGCTTTCTTT.

This chain joins TRBV3-1 (or the pseudogene TRBV3-2) and TRBJ1-1; D not resolved. Germline CDR1 reads LGHDT; CDR2 reads YNNKEL (reference sequence). The germline V and J ends were trimmed by 2 bases and 5 bases, with 15 bases remaining between them. The CDR3 contains 15 residues. CDR3 DNA sequence: TGTGCCAGCAGCCAATGGGTGGGCCCTGGGACTGAAGCTTTCTTT. It yields the protein CASSQWVGPGTEAFF.

The rearrangement joins TRBV4-1 to TRBJ2-1, with 9 bases aligning to TRBD2. With V trimmed by 2 bases and J by 5 bases, 4 bases remained unmatched. This CDR3 spans 15 amino acids. Per the germline V gene, CDR1 is MGHRA and CDR2 is YSYEKL. This chain's CDR3 is CASSQLAGIHNEQFF. The CDR3 nucleotides are TGCGCCAGCAGCCAACTAGCGGGGATCCACAATGAGCAGTTCTTC.

This clone was found once. V is TRBV4-1 and J is TRBJ2-1, with a possible D match to TRBD2 (5 bases). V was cut by 5 bases and J by 3 bases, with 8 bases left in between. The V gene's germline CDR1 is MGHRA and CDR2 YSYEKL. The CDR3 length is 13 residues. The CDR3 is CASSNGIYNEQFF. DNA of the CDR3: TGCGCCAGCAGCAACGGGATCTACAATGAGCAGTTCTTC.

Comments on this clone: Other DNA sequences in the sample encode the same CDR3. V gene TRBV29-1 combines with J gene TRBJ1-5; D remains ambiguous. The V end was cut by 4 bases, the J end by 1 base, with 8 bases between. CDR1 and CDR2 from the germline V gene are SQVTM and ANQGSEA. The CDR3 has 13 amino acids. DNA for the CDR3: TGCAGCGTTGGAGGTGGCAGCAATCAGCCCCAGCATTTT. The encoded protein is CSVGGGSNQPQHF. The full variable domain, completed using reference TRBV29-1 and TRBJ1-5, is SAVISQKPSRDICQRGTSLTIQCQVDSQVTMMFWYRQQPGQSLTLIATANQGSEATYESGFVIDKFPISRPNLTFSTLTVSNMSPEDSSIYLCSVGGGSNQPQHFGDGTRLSIL.

This chain connects TRBV11-2 to TRBJ2-2, with 8 positions matching TRBD2. The CDR3 totals 14 residues. Germline V gene sequence: CDR1 SGHAT, CDR2 FQNNGV. V was pared by 3 bases and J by 5 bases, with 2 bases of the junction left unmatched. As DNA, the CDR3 is TGTGCCAGCAGCTTTATAGCGGGAACCGGGGAGCTGTTTTTT. Translating gives CASSFIAGTGELFF.